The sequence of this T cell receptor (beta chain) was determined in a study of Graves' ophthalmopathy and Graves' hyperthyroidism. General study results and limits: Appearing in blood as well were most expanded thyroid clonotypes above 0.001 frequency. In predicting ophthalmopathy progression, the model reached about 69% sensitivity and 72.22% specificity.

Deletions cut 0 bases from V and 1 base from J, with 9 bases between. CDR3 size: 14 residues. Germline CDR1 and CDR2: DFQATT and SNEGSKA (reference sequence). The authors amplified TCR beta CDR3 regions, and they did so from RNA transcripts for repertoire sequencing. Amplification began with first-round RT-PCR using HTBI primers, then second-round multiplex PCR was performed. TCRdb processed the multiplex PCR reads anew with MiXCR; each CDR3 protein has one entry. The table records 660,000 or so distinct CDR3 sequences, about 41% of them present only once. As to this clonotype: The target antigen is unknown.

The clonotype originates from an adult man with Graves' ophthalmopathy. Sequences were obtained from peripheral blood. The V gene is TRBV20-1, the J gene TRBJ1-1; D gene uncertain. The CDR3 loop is CSARDPKANTEAFF. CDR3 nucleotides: TGCAGTGCTAGAGATCCTAAGGCGAACACTGAAGCTTTCTTT.